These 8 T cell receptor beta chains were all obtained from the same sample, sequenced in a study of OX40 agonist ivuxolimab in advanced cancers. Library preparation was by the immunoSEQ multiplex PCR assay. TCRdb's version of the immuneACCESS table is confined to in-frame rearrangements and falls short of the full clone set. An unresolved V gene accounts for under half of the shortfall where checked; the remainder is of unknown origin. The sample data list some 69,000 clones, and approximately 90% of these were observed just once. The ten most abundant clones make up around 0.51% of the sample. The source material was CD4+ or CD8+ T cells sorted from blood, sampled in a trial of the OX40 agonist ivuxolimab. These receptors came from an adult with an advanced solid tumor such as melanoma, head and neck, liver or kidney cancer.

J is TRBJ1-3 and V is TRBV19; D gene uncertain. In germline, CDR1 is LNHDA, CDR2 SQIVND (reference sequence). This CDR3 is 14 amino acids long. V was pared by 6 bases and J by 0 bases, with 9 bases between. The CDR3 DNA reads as TGTGCCAGTAGCCTAGGGCCCTCTGGAAACACCATATATTTT. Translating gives CASSLGPSGNTIYF.

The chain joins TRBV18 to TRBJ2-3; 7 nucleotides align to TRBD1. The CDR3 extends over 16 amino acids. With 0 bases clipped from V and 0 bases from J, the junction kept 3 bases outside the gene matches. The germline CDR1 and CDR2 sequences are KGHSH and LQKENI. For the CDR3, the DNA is TGTGCCAGCTCACCACCCCGACAGGGAAGCACAGATACGCAGTATTTT. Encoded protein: CASSPPRQGSTDTQYF.

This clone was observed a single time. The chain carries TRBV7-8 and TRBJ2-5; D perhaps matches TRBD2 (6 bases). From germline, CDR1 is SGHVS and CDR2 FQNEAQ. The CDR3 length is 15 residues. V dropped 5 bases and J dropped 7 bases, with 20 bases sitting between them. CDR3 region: CASSPNSGSLVTQYF. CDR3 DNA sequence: TGTGCCAGCAGCCCAAATAGCGGTAGCCTGGTGACCCAGTACTTC.

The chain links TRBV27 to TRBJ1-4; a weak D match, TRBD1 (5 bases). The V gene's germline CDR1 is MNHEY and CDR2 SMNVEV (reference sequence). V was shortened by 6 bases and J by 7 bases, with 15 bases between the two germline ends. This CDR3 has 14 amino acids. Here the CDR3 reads CASRYRGAGEKLFF. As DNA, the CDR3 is TGTGCCAGCAGGTACCGCGGGGCCGGTGAAAAACTGTTTTTT.

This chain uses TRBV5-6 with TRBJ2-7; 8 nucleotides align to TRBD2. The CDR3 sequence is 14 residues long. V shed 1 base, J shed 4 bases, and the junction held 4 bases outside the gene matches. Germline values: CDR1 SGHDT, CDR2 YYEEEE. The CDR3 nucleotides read TGTGCCAGCAGCTTGCCCAGCGGGAGTTACGAGCAGTACTTC. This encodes CASSLPSGSYEQYF.

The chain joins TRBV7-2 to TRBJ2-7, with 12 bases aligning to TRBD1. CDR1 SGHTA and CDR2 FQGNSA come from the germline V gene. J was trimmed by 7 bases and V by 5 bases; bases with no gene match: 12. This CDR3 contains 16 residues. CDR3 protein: CASSPRGGQGAREQYF. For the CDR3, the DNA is TGTGCCAGCAGCCCTAGGGGGGGACAGGGGGCGAGAGAGCAGTACTTC.

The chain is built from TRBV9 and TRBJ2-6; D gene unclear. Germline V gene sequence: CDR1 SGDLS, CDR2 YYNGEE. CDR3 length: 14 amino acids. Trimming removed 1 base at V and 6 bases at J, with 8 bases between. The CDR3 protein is CASSVMLSANVLTF. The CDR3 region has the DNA TGTGCCAGCAGCGTAATGCTTTCGGCCAACGTCCTGACTTTC. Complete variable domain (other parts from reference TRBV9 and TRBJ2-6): DSGVTQTPKHLITATGQRVTLRCSPRSGDLSVYWYQQSLDQGLQFLIQYYNGEERAKGNILERFSAQQFPDLHSELNLSSLELGDSALYFCASSVMLSANVLTFGAGSRLTVL.

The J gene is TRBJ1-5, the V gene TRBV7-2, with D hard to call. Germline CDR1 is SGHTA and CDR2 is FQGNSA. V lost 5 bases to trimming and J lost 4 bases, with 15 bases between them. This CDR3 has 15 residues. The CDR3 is CASSPQSDPNQPQHF. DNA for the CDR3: TGTGCCAGCAGCCCCCAATCCGACCCAAATCAGCCCCAGCATTTT.